This TCR beta chain was obtained from a study of T cell responses to AZD1222 COVID-19 vaccine. Whole-study context: Second-dose intervals near 4 or 12 weeks were combined.

CDR1 is SGHTA, CDR2 FQGNSA, per germline. The CDR3 has 14 amino acids. Trimming took 4 bases from V and 0 from J, leaving 7 bases between them. General study results and limits: Only a handful of AZD1222 recipients tested seropositive at baseline.

Only a few counts were recorded for this clone. Its specificity is unknown. TCRdb keeps only in-frame clones here, not all; method: immunoSEQ multiplex PCR. The sample has about 200,000 clones; about 92% are singletons. This specimen was peripheral blood, taken on day 0 of AZD1222 vaccination. The sequence was obtained from an adult in good health. The V and J genes are TRBV7-2 and TRBJ1-5; tentative D call: TRBD1 (6 bases). The CDR3 DNA reads as TGTGCCAGCAGCTCAGGGGTTAGCAATCAGCCCCAGCATTTT. Protein: CASSSGVSNQPQHF.